Listed below are T cell receptor beta chains from one sample, sequenced in a study of cytomegalovirus exposure and HLA in healthy donors. Assay: immunoSEQ multiplex PCR; the TCRdb copy retains only in-frame clones and omits some. The sample shows more than 110,000 clones, 94% of them seen only once. Sequencing was done on a sample of PBMCs. The receptors were sampled from a man between 18 and 29 years old in good health and CMV-seropositive. The CDR3 runs from the conserved cysteine through the conserved F or W. The D gene is left open where the match is weak. Part of the rows lack a size; the others show once, few, many or a class for expanded clones.

D gene	V gene	J gene	clone size	CDR3 DNA	CDR3 protein
NA	TRBV19	TRBJ2-7	NA	TGTGCCAGTAGTTCAGGACAGTCCTACGAGCAGTACTTC	CASSSGQSYEQYF
TRBD2	TRBV29-1	TRBJ2-1	NA	TGCAGCGTTGGAGGGACTAGCGGGATAGGAAATGAGCAGTTCTTC	CSVGGTSGIGNEQFF
NA	TRBV10-3	TRBJ2-1	NA	TGTGCCATCAGTGATTCGACGGCTATTAGGGGGTACTACAATGAGCAGTTCTTC	CAISDSTAIRGYYNEQFF
TRBD1	TRBV10-3	TRBJ2-1	NA	TGTGCCACACACCCCGGGACAGGGACCTACAATGAGCAGTTCTTC	CATHPGTGTYNEQFF
TRBD2	TRBV2	TRBJ2-1	NA	TGTGCCAGCAGTGAATGGCTAGCGGGGAACAATGAGCAGTTCTTC	CASSEWLAGNNEQFF
NA	TRBV7-9	TRBJ2-1	NA	TGTGCCAGCAGCTTTGGGCTCCCCAATGAGCAGTTCTTC	CASSFGLPNEQFF
TRBD2	TRBV29-1	TRBJ2-1	NA	TGCAGCGTCCACCTTAGCGGGAGCGGGAATGAGCAGTTCTTC	CSVHLSGSGNEQFF
NA	TRBV3-1/TRBV3-2	TRBJ2-7	NA	TGTGCCCCGCGGGAGCAGTACTTC	CAPREQYF
NA	TRBV9	TRBJ1-1	NA	TGTGCCAGCAGCTCCCGAGGGGGGGGCAGCGCTGAAGCTTTCTTT	CASSSRGGGSAEAFF
TRBD1	TRBV7-9	TRBJ2-1	NA	TGTGCCAGCAGCCAACGGGACAGTCAGTTCTTC	CASSQRDSQFF
TRBD1	TRBV11-2	TRBJ2-7	NA	TGTGCCAGCAGCCCAAGGACAGGGGGTTATGAGCAGTACTTC	CASSPRTGGYEQYF
NA	TRBV28	TRBJ1-2	once	TGTGCCAGCAGTACCCCATCCCTACTGTATGGCTACACCTTC	CASSTPSLLYGYTF
NA	TRBV19	TRBJ1-5	NA	TGTGCCAGTAGTATGCCCGACTCCGGTCAGCCCCAGCATTTT	CASSMPDSGQPQHF
NA	TRBV4-1	TRBJ1-5	few	TGCGCCAGCAGCGGGGGCGAGGGCCAGCATTTT	CASSGGEGQHF
NA	TRBV7-6	TRBJ1-2	NA	TGTGCCAGCAGCTTAGACAGTCAGGGTGGCTACACCTTC	CASSLDSQGGYTF
NA	TRBV6-1	TRBJ2-7	NA	TGTGCCAGCAGTGAGACCCAGACGACTGGCTACGAGCAGTACTTC	CASSETQTTGYEQYF
TRBD1	TRBV2	TRBJ1-1	NA	TGTGCCAGCATAAATCGAGGGGGCGCCCCGACTGAAGCTTTCTTT	CASINRGGAPTEAFF
NA	TRBV4-1	TRBJ2-1	once	TGCGCCAGCAGCCATACCGGGACTCACAATGAGCAGTTCTTC	CASSHTGTHNEQFF